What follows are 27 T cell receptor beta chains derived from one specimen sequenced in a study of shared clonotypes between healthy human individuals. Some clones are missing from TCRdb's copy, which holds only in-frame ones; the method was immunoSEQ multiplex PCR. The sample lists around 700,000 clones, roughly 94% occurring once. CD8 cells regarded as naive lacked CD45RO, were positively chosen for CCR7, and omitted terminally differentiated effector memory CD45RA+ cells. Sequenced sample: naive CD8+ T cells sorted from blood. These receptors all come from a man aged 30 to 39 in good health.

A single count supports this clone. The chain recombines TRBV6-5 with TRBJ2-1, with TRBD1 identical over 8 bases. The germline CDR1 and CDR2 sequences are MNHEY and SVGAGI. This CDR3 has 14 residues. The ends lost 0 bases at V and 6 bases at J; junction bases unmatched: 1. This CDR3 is CASSYSTGGNEQFF. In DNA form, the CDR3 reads TGTGCCAGCAGTTACTCCACAGGGGGCAATGAGCAGTTCTTC.

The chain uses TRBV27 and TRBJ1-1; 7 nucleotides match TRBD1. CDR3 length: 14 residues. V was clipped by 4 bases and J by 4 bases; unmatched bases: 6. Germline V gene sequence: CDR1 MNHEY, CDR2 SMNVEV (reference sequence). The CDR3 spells CASSSTGPGTEAFF. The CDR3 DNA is TGTGCCAGCAGTTCGACAGGGCCGGGCACTGAAGCTTTCTTT.

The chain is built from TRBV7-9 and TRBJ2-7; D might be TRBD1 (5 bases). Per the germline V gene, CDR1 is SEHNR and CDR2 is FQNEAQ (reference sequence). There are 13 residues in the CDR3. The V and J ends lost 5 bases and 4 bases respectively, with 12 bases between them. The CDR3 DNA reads TGTGCCAGCAGCCGCTTATCAGGGTACGAGCAGTACTTC. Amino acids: CASSRLSGYEQYF.

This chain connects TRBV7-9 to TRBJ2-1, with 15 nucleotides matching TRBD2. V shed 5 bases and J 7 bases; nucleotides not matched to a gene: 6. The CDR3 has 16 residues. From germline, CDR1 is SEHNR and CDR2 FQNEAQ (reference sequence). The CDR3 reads CASSGLAGGPGNEQFF. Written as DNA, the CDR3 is TGTGCCAGCAGCGGACTAGCGGGAGGGCCAGGAAATGAGCAGTTCTTC.

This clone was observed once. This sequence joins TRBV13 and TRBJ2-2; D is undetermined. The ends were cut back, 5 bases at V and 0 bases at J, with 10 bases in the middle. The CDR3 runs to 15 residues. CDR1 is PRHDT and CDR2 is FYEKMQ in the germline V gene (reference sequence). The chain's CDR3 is CASSQSTANTGELFF. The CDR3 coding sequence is TGTGCCAGCAGCCAAAGCACTGCGAACACCGGGGAGCTGTTTTTT.

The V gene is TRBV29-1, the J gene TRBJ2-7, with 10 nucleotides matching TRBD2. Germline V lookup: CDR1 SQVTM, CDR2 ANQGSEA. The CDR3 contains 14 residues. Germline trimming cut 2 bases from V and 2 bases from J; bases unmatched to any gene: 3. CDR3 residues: CSVELAGVPYEQYF. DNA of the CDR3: TGCAGCGTTGAACTAGCGGGAGTGCCCTACGAGCAGTACTTC.

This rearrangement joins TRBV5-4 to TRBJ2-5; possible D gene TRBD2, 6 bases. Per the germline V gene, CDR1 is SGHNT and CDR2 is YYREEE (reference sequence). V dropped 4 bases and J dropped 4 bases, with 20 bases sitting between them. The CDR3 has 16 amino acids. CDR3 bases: TGTGCCAGCAGCACCTCAGAACAGGCCGGGGGAGAGACCCAGTACTTC. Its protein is CASSTSEQAGGETQYF.

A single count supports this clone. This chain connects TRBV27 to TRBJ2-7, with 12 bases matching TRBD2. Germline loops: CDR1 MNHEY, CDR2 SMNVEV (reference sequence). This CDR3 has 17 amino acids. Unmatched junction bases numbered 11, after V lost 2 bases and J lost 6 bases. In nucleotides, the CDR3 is TGTGCCAGCAGTTTACTAGCGGGAGGGTCTGGGCTGTCCGAGCAGTACTTC. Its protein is CASSLLAGGSGLSEQYF.

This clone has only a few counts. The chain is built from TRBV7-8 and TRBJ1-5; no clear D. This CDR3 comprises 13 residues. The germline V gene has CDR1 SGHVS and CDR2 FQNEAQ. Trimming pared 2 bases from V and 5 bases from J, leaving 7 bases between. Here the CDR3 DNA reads TGTGCCAGCAGCTTAACGGGAGATCAGCCCCAGCATTTT. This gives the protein CASSLTGDQPQHF.

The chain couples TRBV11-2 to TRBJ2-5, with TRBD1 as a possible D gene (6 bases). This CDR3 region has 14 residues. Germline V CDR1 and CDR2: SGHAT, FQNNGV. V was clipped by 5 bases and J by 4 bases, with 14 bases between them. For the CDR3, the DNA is TGTGCCAGCAGCCGCAACAGGGTTGGAGAGACCCAGTACTTC. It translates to CASSRNRVGETQYF.

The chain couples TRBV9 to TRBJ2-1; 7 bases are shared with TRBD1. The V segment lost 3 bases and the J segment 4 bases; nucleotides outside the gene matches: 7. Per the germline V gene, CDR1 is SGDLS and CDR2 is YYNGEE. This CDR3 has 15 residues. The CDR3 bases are TGTGCCAGCAGCGCCTCGGACAGGATGTACAATGAGCAGTTCTTC. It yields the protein CASSASDRMYNEQFF. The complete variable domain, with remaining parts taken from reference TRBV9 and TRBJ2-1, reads DSGVTQTPKHLITATGQRVTLRCSPRSGDLSVYWYQQSLDQGLQFLIQYYNGEERAKGNILERFSAQQFPDLHSELNLSSLELGDSALYFCASSASDRMYNEQFFGPGTRLTVL.

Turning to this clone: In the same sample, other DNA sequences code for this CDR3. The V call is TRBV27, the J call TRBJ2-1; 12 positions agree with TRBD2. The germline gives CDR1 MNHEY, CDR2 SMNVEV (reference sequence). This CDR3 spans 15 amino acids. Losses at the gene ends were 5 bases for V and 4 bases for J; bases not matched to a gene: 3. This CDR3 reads CASSPGTSGYNEQFF. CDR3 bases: TGTGCCAGCAGTCCGGGGACTAGCGGGTACAATGAGCAGTTCTTC.

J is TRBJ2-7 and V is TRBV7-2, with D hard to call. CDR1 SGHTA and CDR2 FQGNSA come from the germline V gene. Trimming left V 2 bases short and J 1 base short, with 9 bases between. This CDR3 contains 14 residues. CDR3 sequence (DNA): TGTGCCAGCAGCTTATCGGGTATTTCCTACGAGCAGTACTTC. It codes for CASSLSGISYEQYF.

CDR3 nucleotides: TGTGCCAGCAGTTTGACAGGGTTTAGCTTTTATGAGCAGTTCTTC. Amino acids: CASSLTGFSFYEQFF. The chain employs TRBV27 and TRBJ2-1, with TRBD1 identical over 7 bases. The CDR3 has 15 amino acids. With 3 bases clipped from V and 8 bases from J, the junction kept 10 bases outside the gene matches. CDR1 is MNHEY, CDR2 SMNVEV, per germline (reference sequence).

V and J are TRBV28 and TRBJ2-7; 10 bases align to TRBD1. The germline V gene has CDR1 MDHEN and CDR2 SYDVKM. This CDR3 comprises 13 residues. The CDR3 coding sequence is TGTCCCACTCCTTGGGACAGGGGCTTGAGACAGTACTTC. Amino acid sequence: CPTPWDRGLRQYF.

DNA for the CDR3: TGTGCCAGCAGCTTAGTAGTGGGAGAGACCCAGTACTTC. It encodes CASSLVVGETQYF. The chain recombines TRBV9 with TRBJ2-5, with D unresolved. Germline CDR1 and CDR2: SGDLS and YYNGEE. V dropped 4 bases and J dropped 4 bases, with 11 bases sitting between them. The CDR3 has 13 amino acids.

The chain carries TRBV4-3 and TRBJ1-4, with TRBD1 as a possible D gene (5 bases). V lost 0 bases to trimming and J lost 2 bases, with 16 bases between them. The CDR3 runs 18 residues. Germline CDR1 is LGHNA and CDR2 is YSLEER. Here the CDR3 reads CASSQETGATLTNEKLFF. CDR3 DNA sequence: TGCGCCAGCAGCCAAGAAACAGGAGCTACCCTCACTAATGAAAAACTGTTTTTT.

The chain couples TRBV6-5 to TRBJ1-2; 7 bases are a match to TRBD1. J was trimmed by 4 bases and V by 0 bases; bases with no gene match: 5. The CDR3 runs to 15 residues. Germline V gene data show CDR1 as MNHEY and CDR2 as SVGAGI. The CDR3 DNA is TGTGCCAGCAGTTACTCGTTGGGACAGACCTATGGCTACACCTTC. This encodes CASSYSLGQTYGYTF.

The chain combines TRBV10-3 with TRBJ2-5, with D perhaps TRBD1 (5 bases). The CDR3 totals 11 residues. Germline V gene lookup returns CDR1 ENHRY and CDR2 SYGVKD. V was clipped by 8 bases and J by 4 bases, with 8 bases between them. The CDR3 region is CAIGQGETQYF. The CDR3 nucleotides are TGTGCCATCGGGCAGGGAGAGACCCAGTACTTC.

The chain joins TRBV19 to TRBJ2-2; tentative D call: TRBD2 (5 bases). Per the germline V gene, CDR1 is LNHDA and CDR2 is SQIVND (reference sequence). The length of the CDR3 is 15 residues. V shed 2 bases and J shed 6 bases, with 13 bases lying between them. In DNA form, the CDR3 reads TGTGCCAGTAGTATATTAGGAGGCTATGCCGGGGAGCTGTTTTTT. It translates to CASSILGGYAGELFF.

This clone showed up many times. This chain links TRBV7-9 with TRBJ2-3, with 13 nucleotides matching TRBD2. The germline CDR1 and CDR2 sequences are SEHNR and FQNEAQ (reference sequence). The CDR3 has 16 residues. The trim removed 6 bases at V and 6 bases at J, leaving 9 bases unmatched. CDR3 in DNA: TGTGCCAGCAGACCAGGACTAGCGGGAGTCGTGGATACGCAGTATTTT. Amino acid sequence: CASRPGLAGVVDTQYF. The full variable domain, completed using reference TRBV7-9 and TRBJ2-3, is DTGVSQNPRHKITKRGQNVTFRCDPISEHNRLYWYRQTLGQGPEFLTYFQNEAQLEKSRLLSDRFSAERPKGSFSTLEIQRTEQGDSAMYLCASRPGLAGVVDTQYFGPGTRLTVL.

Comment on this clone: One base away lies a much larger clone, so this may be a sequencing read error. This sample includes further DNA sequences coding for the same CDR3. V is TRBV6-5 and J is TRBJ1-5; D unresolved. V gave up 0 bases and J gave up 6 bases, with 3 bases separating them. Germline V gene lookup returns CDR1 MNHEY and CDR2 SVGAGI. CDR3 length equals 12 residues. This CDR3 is CASSYSGQPQHF. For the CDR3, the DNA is TGTGCCAGCAGTTACTCAGGTCAGCCCCAGCATTTT.

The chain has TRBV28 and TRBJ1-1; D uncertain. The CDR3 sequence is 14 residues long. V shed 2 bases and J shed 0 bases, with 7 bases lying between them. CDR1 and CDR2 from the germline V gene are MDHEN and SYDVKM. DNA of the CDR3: TGTGCCAGCAGTTTAGCCGGGGTGAACACTGAAGCTTTCTTT. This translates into CASSLAGVNTEAFF.

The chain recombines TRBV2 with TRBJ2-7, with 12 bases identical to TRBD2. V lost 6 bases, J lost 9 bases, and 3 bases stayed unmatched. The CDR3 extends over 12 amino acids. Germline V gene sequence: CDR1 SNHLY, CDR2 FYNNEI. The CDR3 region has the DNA TGTGCCAGCAGCCCGGGACTAGCGGGGCAGTACTTC. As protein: CASSPGLAGQYF.

The CDR3 loop reads CASSLNLGWEQYF. CDR3 bases: TGTGCCAGCAGCCTTAACCTGGGGTGGGAGCAGTACTTC. The V call is TRBV7-9, the J call TRBJ2-7; D is unclear. The V and J ends lost 5 bases and 7 bases respectively, with 15 bases between them. The CDR3 contains 13 residues. The germline gives CDR1 SEHNR, CDR2 FQNEAQ (reference sequence).

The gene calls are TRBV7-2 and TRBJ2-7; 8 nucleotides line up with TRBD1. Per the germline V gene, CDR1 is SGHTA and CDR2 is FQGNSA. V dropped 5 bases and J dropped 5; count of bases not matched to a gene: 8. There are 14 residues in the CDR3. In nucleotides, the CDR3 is TGTGCCAGCAGCCCCTGGACAGGGACGGACGAGCAGTACTTC. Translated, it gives CASSPWTGTDEQYF.

The CDR3 loop reads CASSWGETQYF. The CDR3 region has the DNA TGTGCCAGCAGCTGGGGGGAGACCCAGTACTTC. V and J are TRBV11-3 and TRBJ2-5; TRBD1 or TRBD2 may be the D gene (5 bases each). V lost 4 bases, J lost 5 bases, and 5 bases lay in between. The CDR3 covers 11 residues. Germline loops: CDR1 SGHNT, CDR2 YENEEA.